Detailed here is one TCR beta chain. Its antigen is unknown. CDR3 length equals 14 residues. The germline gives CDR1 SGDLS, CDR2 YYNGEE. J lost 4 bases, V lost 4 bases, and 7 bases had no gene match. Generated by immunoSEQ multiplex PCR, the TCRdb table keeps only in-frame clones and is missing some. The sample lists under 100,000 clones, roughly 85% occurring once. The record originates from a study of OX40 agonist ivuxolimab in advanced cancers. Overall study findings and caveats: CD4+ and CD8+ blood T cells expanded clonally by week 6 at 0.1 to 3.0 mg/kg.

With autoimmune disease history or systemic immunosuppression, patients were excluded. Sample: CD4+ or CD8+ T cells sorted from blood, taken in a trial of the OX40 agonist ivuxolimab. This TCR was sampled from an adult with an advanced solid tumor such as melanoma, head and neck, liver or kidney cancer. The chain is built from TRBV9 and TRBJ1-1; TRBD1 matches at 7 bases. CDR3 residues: CASSPRGMFTEAFF. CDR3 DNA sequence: TGTGCCAGCAGCCCCAGGGGGATGTTCACTGAAGCTTTCTTT.